These 14 T cell receptor beta chains were all obtained from the same sample, sequenced in a study of response to subunit inactivated influenza vaccine. TCRdb ran MiXCR on the RT-PCR reads and lists one entry per CDR3 protein. The sample includes almost 600,000 distinct CDR3 sequences, roughly 15% of them seen just once. The sequenced sample was PBMCs from blood, obtained 12 days after vaccination. The origin of the receptors is a man over 45 who received an inactivated influenza vaccine.

This clonotype was seen only a few times. This rearrangement joins TRBV20-1 to TRBJ2-7; a possible D gene is TRBD1 (6 bases). Germline V lookup: CDR1 DFQATT, CDR2 SNEGSKA (reference sequence). The V and J ends lost 0 bases and 3 bases respectively, with 9 bases between them. The CDR3 is 13 residues long. This chain's CDR3 is CSARDRGGYEQYF. Here the CDR3 DNA reads TGCAGTGCTAGAGACAGGGGTGGCTACGAGCAGTACTTC.

The sample holds a few counts of this clonotype. This chain uses TRBV20-1 with TRBJ1-6; 7 bases line up with TRBD1. This CDR3 region has 14 residues. V lost 8 bases to trimming and J lost 7 bases; unmatched junction nucleotides: 11. CDR1 and CDR2 from the germline V gene are DFQATT and SNEGSKA (reference sequence). The CDR3 DNA sequence: TGCAGTACCAGGTCTGGGACAGCCAATTCACCCCTCCACTTT. This codes for CSTRSGTANSPLHF.

This clonotype has only a few counts. The rearrangement links TRBV4-3 to TRBJ2-3; D remains unclear. Per the germline V gene, CDR1 is LGHNA and CDR2 is YSLEER. This CDR3 comprises 13 residues. The V gene lost 0 bases and the J gene lost 0 bases, with 1 base spanning the gap. CDR3 loop: CASSQDSTDTQYF. In DNA, the CDR3 is TGCGCCAGCAGCCAAGACAGCACAGATACGCAGTATTTT.

The V call is TRBV15, the J call TRBJ2-1; 9 bases are a match to TRBD1. This CDR3 contains 17 residues. CDR1 is LNHNV, CDR2 YYDKDF, per germline (reference sequence). The V gene end was trimmed by 2 bases and the J gene end by 2 bases; junction bases not matched to a gene: 7. The CDR3 region is CATSRLPGQGTYNEQFF. CDR3 in DNA: TGTGCCACCAGCAGACTCCCGGGACAGGGTACCTACAATGAGCAGTTCTTC.

This clonotype came up many times. The chain is built from TRBV4-3 and TRBJ2-2; 12 bases fit TRBD1. This CDR3 spans 16 amino acids. Trimming removed 3 bases from V and 5 bases from J; junction bases left unmatched: 4. Germline CDR1 is LGHNA and CDR2 is YSLEER. The CDR3 DNA follows: TGCGCCAGCAGCCAGGGGACAGGGGGCGGTACCGGGGAGCTGTTTTTT. It yields the protein CASSQGTGGGTGELFF.

This chain links TRBV20-1 with TRBJ2-4; either TRBD1 or TRBD2 may fit D (6 bases each). The CDR3 runs to 13 residues. Per the germline V gene, CDR1 is DFQATT and CDR2 is SNEGSKA (reference sequence). V dropped 6 bases and J dropped 6 bases, with 15 bases sitting between them. CDR3 residues: CSAWGAFRNIQYF. DNA for the CDR3: TGCAGTGCATGGGGGGCCTTTAGAAACATTCAGTACTTC.

This clonotype was seen more than once but under ten times. The rearrangement uses TRBV11-2 and TRBJ2-2, with TRBD1 matching 7 bases. After removal of 3 bases from V and 1 base from J, the junction contained 5 bases not matched to a gene. Germline-derived CDR1 and CDR2 are SGHAT and FQNNGV. The CDR3 totals 16 residues. Here the CDR3 DNA reads TGTGCCAGCAGCTTTATGACAGGGATGAACACCGGGGAGCTGTTTTTT. Translated: CASSFMTGMNTGELFF.

This clonotype was counted only a few times. The genes are TRBV11-2 and TRBJ2-1, with 7 bases identical to TRBD1. In germline, CDR1 is SGHAT, CDR2 FQNNGV. The CDR3 consists of 14 residues. The V gene end was trimmed by 5 bases and the J gene end by 6 bases; junction bases not matched to a gene: 7. CDR3: CASSPQTGRNEQFF. The CDR3 DNA is TGTGCCAGCAGCCCCCAGACAGGGCGCAATGAGCAGTTCTTC.

This clonotype was counted only a few times. This chain connects TRBV20-1 to TRBJ1-1; TRBD1 might be the D (6 bases). The CDR3 contains 13 residues. The V gene lost 5 bases and the J gene lost 7 bases, with 17 bases spanning the gap. The germline V gene has CDR1 DFQATT and CDR2 SNEGSKA (reference sequence). The CDR3 is CSAGGGTSGEAFF. In DNA form, the CDR3 reads TGCAGTGCTGGAGGGGGAACCTCTGGTGAAGCTTTCTTT.

The rearrangement joins TRBV14 to TRBJ2-7, with D perhaps matching TRBD2 (5 bases). With 1 base removed from V and 2 bases from J, the gap between germline ends came to 12 bases. This CDR3 is built from 15 residues. Per the germline V gene, CDR1 is SGHDN and CDR2 is FVKESK. In DNA, the CDR3 is TGTGCCAGCAGCCAAGGTTTTCGGGGAACCTACGAGCAGTACTTC. This sequence encodes CASSQGFRGTYEQYF.

The genes are TRBV7-2 and TRBJ2-1, with TRBD1 matching 7 bases. Losses at the gene ends were 5 bases for V and 2 bases for J; bases not matched to a gene: 9. This CDR3 contains 16 residues. Germline V lookup: CDR1 SGHTA, CDR2 FQGNSA. CDR3 sequence: CASSLLGTAAYNEQFF. DNA for the CDR3: TGTGCCAGCAGCCTCCTTGGGACAGCTGCCTACAATGAGCAGTTCTTC.

In regard to this clonotype: Given a much more abundant clone one base away, this may be a read error. The rearrangement joins TRBV7-9 to TRBJ2-3, with TRBD2 identical over 13 bases. Germline values: CDR1 SEHNR, CDR2 FQNEAQ (reference sequence). This CDR3 spans 17 amino acids. After removal of 4 bases from V and 4 bases from J, the junction contained 8 bases not matched to a gene. This chain's CDR3 is CASSSGLAGASSDTQYF. CDR3 nucleotides: TGTGCCAGCAGCTCTGGACTAGCGGGAGCTAGCTCAGATACGCAGTATTTT.

A few counts support this clonotype. CDR3 coding DNA: TGCGCCAGCAGCCAAGTTGAGGGGACTAATGAAAAACTGTTTTTT. It specifies CASSQVEGTNEKLFF. J is TRBJ1-4 and V is TRBV4-1; D might be TRBD1 (5 bases). V lost 1 base to trimming and J lost 2 bases, with 8 bases between them. The CDR3 spans 15 residues. CDR1 is MGHRA and CDR2 is YSYEKL in the germline V gene.

This clonotype was seen ten or more times. The chain uses TRBV14 and TRBJ2-7; no definite D call. V dropped 5 bases and J dropped 2 bases, with 4 bases sitting between them. CDR3 size: 11 residues. From germline, CDR1 is SGHDN and CDR2 FVKESK. The CDR3 region is CASSNAYEQYF. The CDR3 DNA reads as TGTGCCAGCAGCAACGCCTACGAGCAGTACTTC.